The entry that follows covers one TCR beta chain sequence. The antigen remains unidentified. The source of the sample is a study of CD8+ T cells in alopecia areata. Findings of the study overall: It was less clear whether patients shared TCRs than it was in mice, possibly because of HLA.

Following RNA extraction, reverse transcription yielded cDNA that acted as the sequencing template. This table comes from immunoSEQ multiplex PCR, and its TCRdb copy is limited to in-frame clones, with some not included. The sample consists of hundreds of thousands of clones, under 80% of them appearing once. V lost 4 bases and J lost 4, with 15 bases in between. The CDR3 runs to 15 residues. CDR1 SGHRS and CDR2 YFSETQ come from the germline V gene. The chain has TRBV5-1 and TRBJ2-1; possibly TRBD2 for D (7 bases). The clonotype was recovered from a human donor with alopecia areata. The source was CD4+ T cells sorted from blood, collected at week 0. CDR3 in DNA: TGCGCCAGCAGCGCGGGGGACACTTCGTACAATGAGCAGTTCTTC. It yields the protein CASSAGDTSYNEQFF.